This T cell receptor (beta chain) was identified during a study of cytomegalovirus exposure and HLA in healthy donors. Note on this clone: Its specificity is not known.

Study-level findings and limits: Some public TCRs appeared in many individuals, while most sequences were rare. Among immune exposure information, only CMV serostatus was available. In an earlier analysis, in approximately 630 donors, most V segments appeared productive either ~90% or ~30% of the time. TRBV6-2, TRBV6-3 and some other V segments were unresolvable in 87-base-pair reads.

The PCR contained 60 Vbeta and 13 Jbeta primers. Clones were sequenced by immunoSEQ multiplex PCR, and TCRdb holds only the in-frame ones, with some missing. Here the sample spans 120,000 to 150,000 clones, almost 80% being singletons. Germline CDR1 is SGHTA and CDR2 is FQGNSA. This CDR3 is built from 12 residues. The V gene lost 5 bases and the J gene lost 3 bases, with 7 bases spanning the gap. The chain combines TRBV7-2 with TRBJ1-1; D not certain. Sample: PBMCs. This TCR derives from a man younger than 35 in good health and CMV-seronegative. CDR3 sequence reads: CASSRGYTEAFF. As DNA, the CDR3 is TGTGCCAGCAGCCGAGGGTACACTGAAGCTTTCTTT.